This paragraph covers one T cell receptor (beta chain) sequence. Antigen unknown. This entry comes from a study of OX40 agonist ivuxolimab in advanced cancers. Looking at the study overall: Across the patients, intravenous ivuxolimab was delivered every 2 weeks at 0.01 to 10 mg/kg.

Per germline, CDR1 SGHAT and CDR2 FQNNGV. CDR3 length equals 16 residues. Trimming cost V 3 bases and J 4 bases; bases outside gene matches: 11. Study results and caveats: At doses 0.1 to 3.0 mg/kg, CD4+ and CD8+ clones expanded.

Profiled with immunoSEQ multiplex PCR; TCRdb holds only in-frame clones, not every one. The sample has some 66,000 clones, roughly 80% seen once. The chain employs TRBV11-2 and TRBJ2-5, with 7 bases lining up with TRBD1. The sample in question was CD4+ or CD8+ T cells sorted from blood, obtained in a trial of the OX40 agonist ivuxolimab. The receptor comes from an adult with an advanced solid tumor such as melanoma, head and neck, liver or kidney cancer. CDR3 loop: CASSFTGVGLRETQYF. The CDR3 bases are TGTGCCAGCAGCTTTACAGGGGTAGGCCTAAGAGAGACCCAGTACTTC.